The 31 T cell receptor beta chains presented below share a single source sample, sequenced in a study of early stage breast cancer tumors. The data were produced by immunoSEQ multiplex PCR, yet TCRdb's version contains in-frame clones alone and is incomplete. The sample includes about 50,000 clones, 60% to 85% seen only once; the top ten take about 3.4%. The specimen sequenced was blood. These receptors all come from a person between 30 and 45 years old with breast cancer.

The chain joins TRBV6-1 to TRBJ2-5; 7 bases fit TRBD2. V shed 6 bases and J 6 bases; nucleotides not matched to a gene: 1. CDR1 is MNHNS, CDR2 SASEGT, per germline. The CDR3 is made up of 11 amino acids. Here the CDR3 DNA reads TGTGCCAGCAGCGGGGGGAAGACCCAGTACTTC. Its translation is CASSGGKTQYF.

V usage is TRBV10-3 and J usage is TRBJ2-5; D unresolved. Germline V gene data show CDR1 as ENHRY and CDR2 as SYGVKD. Trimming pared 6 bases from V and 0 bases from J, leaving 5 bases between. The CDR3 consists of 12 residues. CDR3: CAISENQETQYF. For the CDR3, the DNA is TGTGCCATCAGCGAAAACCAAGAGACCCAGTACTTC.

J is TRBJ1-3 and V is TRBV2, with D possibly being TRBD1 (5 bases). The V and J ends lost 5 bases and 4 bases respectively, with 12 bases between them. Germline CDR1 and CDR2: SNHLY and FYNNEI. This CDR3 spans 14 amino acids. CDR3 nucleotide sequence: TGTGCCAGCAGTCCCAGGGAGAGGGGAAACACCATATATTTT. This encodes CASSPRERGNTIYF.

This chain's CDR3 is CASSLKGAETQYF. DNA of the CDR3: TGTGCCAGCAGCTTAAAGGGGGCGGAGACCCAGTACTTC. The chain has TRBV7-3 and TRBJ2-5; 7 bases match TRBD1. This CDR3 has 13 amino acids. Per germline, CDR1 SGHTA and CDR2 FQGTGA. Trimming took 1 base from V and 5 from J; bases not matched to a gene: 1.

The chain is built from TRBV7-2 and TRBJ2-3, with D perhaps matching TRBD2 (6 bases). Looked up from germline, CDR1 is SGHTA and CDR2 is FQGNSA. Trimming removed 3 bases from V and 5 bases from J, with 18 bases in between. The CDR3 runs to 16 residues. The CDR3 DNA follows: TGTGCCAGCAGCTTTCATTCTGCGGGACGGGGAGATACGCAGTATTTT. Its protein product is CASSFHSAGRGDTQYF.

The chain uses TRBV7-2 and TRBJ2-3, with D tentatively TRBD1 (5 bases). CDR3 size: 13 residues. Trimming left V 6 bases short and J 0 bases short, with 7 bases between. CDR1 and CDR2 (germline): SGHTA, FQGNSA. This chain's CDR3 is CASRTVSTDTQYF. DNA for the CDR3: TGTGCCAGCAGGACAGTGAGCACAGATACGCAGTATTTT.

The chain combines TRBV5-4 with TRBJ2-1; D unclear. In germline, CDR1 is SGHNT, CDR2 YYREEE (reference sequence). This CDR3 is built from 13 residues. The V end was cut by 0 bases, the J end by 5 bases, with 6 bases between. DNA of the CDR3: TGTGCCAGCAGCTTGGCCTTAAACAATGAGCAGTTCTTC. The encoded protein is CASSLALNNEQFF.

The chain is built from TRBV27 and TRBJ2-1, with D unclear. CDR1 MNHEY and CDR2 SMNVEV come from the germline V gene (reference sequence). V lost 10 bases and J 0 bases, leaving 16 bases between the germline ends. The CDR3 loop spans 15 amino acids. The CDR3, as DNA: TGTGCCACCAGATCGTTACCCAGCTCCTACAATGAGCAGTTCTTC. This translates into CATRSLPSSYNEQFF.

CDR3 residues: CASSPGLAGGTDTQYF. DNA for the CDR3: TGTGCCAGCAGCCCGGGACTAGCGGGGGGGACAGATACGCAGTATTTT. The chain combines TRBV5-4 with TRBJ2-3; 16 bases match TRBD2. After removal of 4 bases from V and 3 bases from J, the junction contained 2 bases not matched to a gene. Germline V CDR1 and CDR2: SGHNT, YYREEE (reference sequence). The CDR3 runs to 16 residues.

V usage is TRBV10-3 and J usage is TRBJ2-1, with 8 bases fitting TRBD1. The CDR3 consists of 11 residues. The germline V gene encodes CDR1 ENHRY and CDR2 SYGVKD. Unmatched junction bases numbered 4, after V lost 5 bases and J lost 13 bases. The CDR3 nucleotides read TGTGCCATCAGTACAGGGGGAGATCAGTTCTTC. Translation: CAISTGGDQFF.

This chain uses TRBV19 with TRBJ2-7; weak D call: TRBD1 (5 bases). The germline CDR1 and CDR2 sequences are LNHDA and SQIVND (reference sequence). Trimming removed 3 bases at V and 9 bases at J, with 18 bases between. The CDR3 totals 14 residues. As DNA, the CDR3 is TGTGCCAGTAGTATTGGGGCAGCGTCTATAGCGCAGTACTTC. It encodes CASSIGAASIAQYF. Full variable domain (rest looked up from reference TRBV19 and TRBJ2-7): DGGITQSPKYLFRKEGQNVTLSCEQNLNHDAMYWYRQDPGQGLRLIYYSQIVNDFQKGDIAEGYSVSREKKESFPLTVTSAQKNPTAFYLCASSIGAASIAQYFGPGTRLTVT.

The chain joins TRBV7-3 to TRBJ1-3; tentative D call: TRBD1 (5 bases). Germline CDR1 reads SGHTA; CDR2 reads FQGTGA. The V end was cut by 3 bases, the J end by 0 bases, with 9 bases between. CDR3 length equals 15 residues. The chain's CDR3 is CASSFDSLSGNTIYF. The CDR3 DNA sequence: TGTGCCAGCAGCTTCGACAGCCTCTCTGGAAACACCATATATTTT.

The chain uses TRBV29-1 and TRBJ1-2; D gene ambiguous. Germline V gene data show CDR1 as SQVTM and CDR2 as ANQGSEA. The CDR3 runs to 14 residues. V gave up 0 bases and J gave up 3 bases, with 11 bases separating them. The DNA for the CDR3 is TGCAGCGTTGAAGATCAAAAGTCGGACTATGGCTACACCTTC. Protein: CSVEDQKSDYGYTF.

This clone was observed a few times. The rearrangement joins TRBV2 to TRBJ2-2; 9 bases map to TRBD2. The CDR3 is 15 residues long. Germline CDR1 and CDR2: SNHLY and FYNNEI. V was pared by 8 bases and J by 2 bases, with 6 bases of the junction left unmatched. The CDR3 reads CASAATSGNTGELFF. In nucleotides, the CDR3 is TGTGCCAGCGCGGCGACTAGCGGCAACACCGGGGAGCTGTTTTTT. Full variable domain (outside the CDR3, taken from reference TRBV2 and TRBJ2-2): EPEVTQTPSHQVTQMGQEVILRCVPISNHLYFYWYRQILGQKVEFLVSFYNNEISEKSEIFDDQFSVERPDGSNFTLKIRSTKLEDSAMYFCASAATSGNTGELFFGEGSRLTVL.

The V call is TRBV6-4, the J call TRBJ2-3; 10 bases are a match to TRBD2. V lost 3 bases and J lost 10; bases outside the gene matches: 7. The CDR3 runs to 14 residues. Germline V lookup: CDR1 MRHNA, CDR2 SNTAGT. DNA for the CDR3: TGTGCCAGCAGTGAAGGGCTAGCGGGAGCGGCGCAGTATTTT. This codes for CASSEGLAGAAQYF.

The genes are TRBV19 and TRBJ1-2; 7 nucleotides match TRBD1. Trimming took 6 bases from V and 2 from J; bases not matched to a gene: 9. The CDR3 spans 15 residues. Germline CDR1 reads LNHDA; CDR2 reads SQIVND (reference sequence). CDR3 nucleotides: TGTGCCAGTAGGACCACGGGACAGCAAAACTATGGCTACACCTTC. Translated, it gives CASRTTGQQNYGYTF.

This rearrangement joins TRBV9 to TRBJ2-5; 12 bases align to TRBD1. Per germline, CDR1 SGDLS and CDR2 YYNGEE. V was clipped by 4 bases and J by 5 bases; unmatched bases: 9. The CDR3 contains 16 residues. CDR3 nucleotides: TGTGCCAGCAGCCCTCCGGGACAGGGGGCTGGGGAGACCCAGTACTTC. This translates into CASSPPGQGAGETQYF.

The rearrangement uses TRBV6-1 and TRBJ2-3; tentative D call: TRBD2 (5 bases). The V and J ends lost 8 bases and 1 base respectively, with 13 bases between them. This CDR3 contains 14 residues. Germline CDR1 and CDR2: MNHNS and SASEGT. The CDR3 protein is CASPPPGGTDTQYF. The CDR3 coding sequence is TGTGCCAGCCCCCCACCCGGGGGCACAGATACGCAGTATTTT.

This chain connects TRBV2 to TRBJ1-1; tentatively, D is TRBD1 (5 bases). Trimming removed 2 bases at V and 4 bases at J, with 14 bases between. The CDR3 sequence is 15 residues long. The germline V gene encodes CDR1 SNHLY and CDR2 FYNNEI. The DNA of the CDR3 is TGTGCCAGCAGTGAATGGGAGGGGAGGGTCACTGAAGCTTTCTTT. Its translation: CASSEWEGRVTEAFF. Variable domain in full (rest from reference TRBV2 and TRBJ1-1): EPEVTQTPSHQVTQMGQEVILRCVPISNHLYFYWYRQILGQKVEFLVSFYNNEISEKSEIFDDQFSVERPDGSNFTLKIRSTKLEDSAMYFCASSEWEGRVTEAFFGQGTRLTVV.

V is TRBV28 and J is TRBJ2-5; TRBD2 matches 7 bases. Germline assignment: CDR1 MDHEN and CDR2 SYDVKM. With V trimmed by 2 bases and J by 3 bases, 6 bases remained unmatched. The CDR3 totals 15 residues. The CDR3 here is CASSLVGAGEETQYF. In nucleotides, the CDR3 is TGTGCCAGCAGTTTAGTAGGGGCGGGGGAAGAGACCCAGTACTTC.

In its sample, this clone was seen a few times. V usage is TRBV7-9 and J usage is TRBJ1-1; 7 nucleotides match TRBD1. CDR1 SEHNR and CDR2 FQNEAQ come from the germline V gene (reference sequence). The V gene end was trimmed by 2 bases and the J gene end by 3 bases; junction bases not matched to a gene: 6. This CDR3 is 15 amino acids long. The CDR3 is CASSLQGGFDTEAFF. The DNA for the CDR3 is TGTGCCAGCAGCTTACAGGGGGGCTTCGACACTGAAGCTTTCTTT.

V usage is TRBV27 and J usage is TRBJ1-5; D call uncertain. Germline V lookup: CDR1 MNHEY, CDR2 SMNVEV (reference sequence). The CDR3 loop spans 12 amino acids. Trimming took off 5 bases at V and 2 bases at J, with 4 bases between the two ends. The CDR3 loop reads CASSPRNQPQHF. The DNA of the CDR3 is TGTGCCAGCAGTCCACGCAATCAGCCCCAGCATTTT.

The V and J genes are TRBV9 and TRBJ2-1, with 11 nucleotides matching TRBD1. The CDR3 is 11 amino acids. V was pared by 4 bases and J by 14 bases, with 2 bases of the junction left unmatched. Germline lookup yields CDR1 SGDLS and CDR2 YYNGEE. In nucleotides, the CDR3 is TGTGCCAGCAGCCCGGGACAGGGGGAGTTCTTC. It translates to CASSPGQGEFF.

The rearrangement joins TRBV12-5 to TRBJ1-1; D ambiguous. Trimming took off 6 bases at V and 6 bases at J, with 14 bases between the two ends. CDR3 length: 13 residues. The V gene's germline CDR1 is LGHNT and CDR2 FRNRAP. CDR3 in DNA: TGTGCTAGTGGGGAGAATCGTCTCGCTGAAGCTTTCTTT. Its translation: CASGENRLAEAFF. Filled out from reference TRBV12-5 and TRBJ1-1, the complete variable domain reads DARVTQTPRHKVTEMGQEVTMRCQPILGHNTVFWYRQTMMQGLELLAYFRNRAPLDDSGMPKDRFSAEMPDATLATLKIQPSEPRDSAVYFCASGENRLAEAFFGQGTRLTVV.

The chain combines TRBV5-4 with TRBJ2-6, with D possibly TRBD1 on 6 matching bases. The V and J ends lost 3 bases and 1 base respectively, with 8 bases between them. CDR3 length: 15 residues. Germline assignment: CDR1 SGHNT and CDR2 YYREEE (reference sequence). The DNA for the CDR3 is TGTGCCAGCAGCTCCAGGGGATCTGGGGCCAACGTCCTGACTTTC. This encodes CASSSRGSGANVLTF.

CDR3 DNA: TGTGCCAGCAGTTTTTCCATCGGGACTAGCGGATCTAATGAGCAGTTCTTC. Translating it yields CASSFSIGTSGSNEQFF. The chain couples TRBV27 to TRBJ2-1; TRBD2 agrees at 11 bases. Trimming at V came to 3 bases and at J to 7 bases, leaving 11 bases not matched to a gene. Germline V gene lookup returns CDR1 MNHEY and CDR2 SMNVEV (reference sequence). CDR3 length: 17 amino acids.

The chain has TRBV4-1 and TRBJ1-1; maybe TRBD1 (6 bases). From germline, CDR1 is MGHRA and CDR2 YSYEKL. Trimming left V 2 bases short and J 6 bases short, with 16 bases between. This CDR3 is 15 amino acids long. The CDR3 bases are TGCGCCAGCAGCCAACAGGTAACAGGGTACCCTGAAGCTTTCTTT. Translation gives CASSQQVTGYPEAFF.

The chain is built from TRBV12-5 and TRBJ2-5; 9 bases are shared with TRBD2. V gave up 2 bases and J gave up 1 base; unmatched junction bases: 8. Germline V gene lookup returns CDR1 LGHNT and CDR2 FRNRAP. This CDR3 is built from 17 residues. The CDR3 DNA reads as TGTGCTAGTGGTTTGTTTATAGCGGGAGTGATCCAAGAGACCCAGTACTTC. This translates into CASGLFIAGVIQETQYF.

The V and J genes are TRBV12-5 and TRBJ2-2, with D tentatively TRBD1 (5 bases). The CDR3 extends over 13 amino acids. Germline V gene lookup returns CDR1 LGHNT and CDR2 FRNRAP. Trimming stripped 9 bases from V and 4 bases from J, with 12 bases between. The CDR3 loop reads CASLGQITGELFF. CDR3 bases: TGTGCTAGCCTCGGACAAATCACCGGGGAGCTGTTTTTT.

The count of this clone is one. The rearrangement uses TRBV7-2 and TRBJ2-7; no reliable D call. CDR3 length: 12 amino acids. In germline, CDR1 is SGHTA, CDR2 FQGNSA. Trimming took off 1 base at V and 3 bases at J, with 4 bases between the two ends. The CDR3 is CASSLVRYEQYF. CDR3 sequence (DNA): TGTGCCAGCAGCTTAGTCCGCTACGAGCAGTACTTC.

The rearrangement joins TRBV7-2 to TRBJ1-3; the D gene is possibly TRBD1 (5 bases). In germline, CDR1 is SGHTA, CDR2 FQGNSA. V dropped 1 base and J dropped 0 bases, with 13 bases sitting between them. The CDR3 is 17 residues long. CDR3 amino acids: CASSLVGTSHSGNTIYF. The CDR3 nucleotides read TGTGCCAGCAGCTTAGTGGGGACGTCGCACTCTGGAAACACCATATATTTT.